A selection of T cell receptor beta chains follows, all from one sample in a study of T cell changes during pregnancy in multiple sclerosis. Assay used: immunoSEQ multiplex PCR; TCRdb lists only in-frame clones, some missing. The data contain some 93,000 clones, 85% to 95% of them singletons. The input for sequencing was peripheral blood, taken after pregnancy. These receptors all stem from a female donor with multiple sclerosis, enrolled in a pregnancy study. Both conserved end residues are part of each CDR3. D genes are given only for firm matches. Rows may omit the clone size; those that give it use once, few, many or a size class.

TRBV9	-	TRBJ1-1	-	CASSPSGQTNTEAFF	TGTGCCAGCAGCCCATCGGGACAAACGAACACTGAAGCTTTCTTT
TRBV30	TRBD1	TRBJ2-5	-	CAWNAGTGRYQETQYF	TGTGCCTGGAACGCAGGGACAGGAAGGTACCAAGAGACCCAGTACTTC
TRBV6-5	TRBD1	TRBJ1-4	-	CASSGQGAGEKLFF	TGTGCCAGCAGCGGACAGGGGGCGGGGGAAAAACTGTTTTTT
TRBV4-2	-	TRBJ1-3	once	CASSQNLRGLSGNTIYF	TGTGCCAGCAGCCAAAACTTGCGGGGACTTTCTGGAAACACCATATATTTT
TRBV12-5	TRBD1	TRBJ1-1	once	CATTGGAFGDTEAFF	TGTGCCACGACAGGGGGCGCGTTTGGGGACACTGAAGCTTTCTTT
TRBV6-5	TRBD1	TRBJ1-2	-	CASRRGQGIYGYTF	TGTGCCAGCAGACGGGGACAGGGGATCTATGGCTACACCTTC
TRBV5-4	TRBD2	TRBJ2-7	-	CASSPTSGSYEQYF	TGTGCCAGCAGCCCGACTAGCGGGAGCTACGAGCAGTACTTC
TRBV6-5	TRBD1	TRBJ1-5	-	CASSNGPGQGEAQHF	TGTGCCAGCAGCAACGGTCCTGGACAGGGTGAGGCCCAGCATTTT
TRBV5-1	-	TRBJ2-2	-	CASSLDRVNTGELFF	TGCGCCAGCAGCTTGGACAGGGTGAACACCGGGGAGCTGTTTTTT
TRBV27	-	TRBJ1-5	once	CASRQGIRGGINQPQHF	TGTGCCAGCAGGCAGGGGATTCGGGGGGGGATCAATCAGCCCCAGCATTTT
TRBV15	-	TRBJ1-1	once	CATSRDRQGGKVEAFF	TGTGCCACCAGCAGAGATCGGCAGGGAGGTAAGGTAGAGGCTTTCTTT
TRBV6-1	-	TRBJ2-7	-	CASSEALGAPYEQYF	TGTGCCAGCAGTGAAGCGCTTGGGGCCCCCTACGAGCAGTACTTC
TRBV29-1	TRBD1	TRBJ1-4	-	CSARPDRTGEKLFF	TGCAGCGCCCGACCGGACAGGACCGGTGAAAAACTGTTTTTT
TRBV5-1	TRBD2	TRBJ2-7	-	CASSLGTSGYEQYF	TGCGCCAGCAGCTTGGGGACTAGCGGATACGAGCAGTACTTC
TRBV30	-	TRBJ2-7	-	CAWKTQMGSREQYF	TGTGCCTGGAAAACACAGATGGGCAGTAGGGAGCAGTACTTC
TRBV5-8	-	TRBJ2-3	-	CASSFGEFTDTQYF	TGTGCCAGCAGCTTCGGGGAATTCACAGATACGCAGTATTTT
TRBV7-2	-	TRBJ1-6	-	CASSLGWPPGSPLHF	TGTGCCAGCAGCTTAGGGTGGCCCCCGGGTTCACCCCTCCACTTT
TRBV10-3	TRBD1	TRBJ2-5	-	CAIRGNRGTQETQYF	TGTGCCATCAGGGGAAACAGGGGTACCCAAGAGACCCAGTACTTC
TRBV9	-	TRBJ2-5	once	CASSVGPIEETQYF	TGTGCCAGCAGCGTTGGGCCTATTGAAGAGACCCAGTACTTC